The 21 T cell receptor beta chains below come from one sample, sequenced in a study of T cell responses to AZD1222 COVID-19 vaccine. Assay: immunoSEQ multiplex PCR; the TCRdb copy retains only in-frame clones and omits some. The sample yields around 99,000 clones, 80% to 95% seen once. The sequences come from peripheral blood, collected 28 days after the second AZD1222 dose. Receptors originate from an adult who received the AZD1222 COVID-19 vaccine.

V is TRBV6-5 and J is TRBJ1-2; D ambiguous. Trimming shortened V by 6 bases and J by 8 bases, and 16 bases separated the two germline ends. Germline CDR1 and CDR2: MNHEY and SVGAGI. The length of the CDR3 is 13 residues. CDR3 in amino acids: CASRQPMEEGYTF. The CDR3 nucleotides read TGTGCCAGCAGACAACCGATGGAAGAGGGCTACACCTTC.

The rearrangement uses TRBV3-1 (or the pseudogene TRBV3-2) and TRBJ2-1, with D possibly TRBD2 on 5 matching bases. Germline-derived CDR1 and CDR2 are LGHDT and YNNKEL (reference sequence). V lost 0 bases to trimming and J lost 13 bases, with 10 bases between them. This CDR3 is 12 amino acids long. The chain's CDR3 is CASSQEWRTQFF. The CDR3, as DNA: TGTGCCAGCAGCCAAGAATGGCGGACTCAGTTCTTC.

This clone was detected a few times. This chain uses TRBV5-8 with TRBJ1-2, with a tentative D call TRBD1 (5 bases). V dropped 3 bases and J dropped 8 bases, with 17 bases sitting between them. The CDR3 contains 14 residues. CDR1 is SGHTS and CDR2 is YDEGEE in the germline V gene. The CDR3 DNA reads TGTGCCAGCAGCTGGGGGTGGGCTAAAGGAGGCTACACCTTC. It codes for CASSWGWAKGGYTF.

This chain joins TRBV5-1 and TRBJ2-1; TRBD1 might be the D (5 bases). Germline CDR1 SGHRS, CDR2 YFSETQ. Trimming removed 4 bases from V and 7 bases from J, with 18 bases in between. This CDR3 comprises 15 residues. The CDR3 loop reads CASSPLGPAPNEQFF. The CDR3 DNA is TGCGCCAGCAGCCCTCTGGGGCCGGCCCCGAATGAGCAGTTCTTC.

This rearrangement joins TRBV5-4 to TRBJ2-5; perhaps D is TRBD1 or TRBD2 (7 bases each). Trimming took off 3 bases at V and 3 bases at J, with 12 bases between the two ends. The CDR3 has 14 amino acids. Germline CDR1 and CDR2: SGHNT and YYREEE (reference sequence). CDR3 loop: CASSSSGGEETQYF. CDR3 DNA: TGTGCCAGCAGCTCATCAGGGGGGGAAGAGACCCAGTACTTC.

This chain connects TRBV5-1 to TRBJ2-7; D is ambiguous. From germline, CDR1 is SGHRS and CDR2 YFSETQ. CDR3 size: 16 residues. V lost 3 bases, J lost 3 bases, and 19 bases lay in between. CDR3 in amino acids: CASSWPRREARYEQYF. DNA for the CDR3: TGCGCCAGCAGCTGGCCCCGACGAGAGGCCCGCTACGAGCAGTACTTC.

The chain combines TRBV10-2 with TRBJ1-1; D unclear. This CDR3 spans 14 amino acids. The V and J ends lost 4 bases and 0 bases respectively, with 9 bases between them. Germline loops: CDR1 WSHSY, CDR2 SAAADI. CDR3 in DNA: TGCGCCAGCAGTGGTGTCTTCATGAACACTGAAGCTTTCTTT. This translates into CASSGVFMNTEAFF.

The chain is built from TRBV18 and TRBJ2-7, with 11 bases identical to TRBD2. The V segment lost 6 bases and the J segment 7 bases; nucleotides outside the gene matches: 11. CDR1 and CDR2 from the germline V gene are KGHSH and LQKENI. The CDR3 contains 15 residues. CDR3 residues: CASSPVAGGPGEQYF. The CDR3 region has the DNA TGTGCCAGCTCGCCGGTAGCGGGAGGGCCGGGGGAGCAGTACTTC.

This clone was found once. The chain joins TRBV29-1 to TRBJ2-5, with D perhaps being TRBD1 or TRBD2 (5 bases each). This CDR3 comprises 15 residues. Trimming took off 7 bases at V and 5 bases at J, with 23 bases between the two ends. CDR1 and CDR2 (germline): SQVTM, ANQGSEA. The CDR3 DNA reads as TGCAGCGGTAAAATCCCGGGACCCCCAGGGGAGACCCAGTACTTC. It specifies CSGKIPGPPGETQYF.

V usage is TRBV15 and J usage is TRBJ2-1; weak D call: TRBD1 (6 bases). The V and J ends lost 5 bases and 8 bases respectively, with 16 bases between them. This CDR3 region has 14 residues. In germline, CDR1 is LNHNV, CDR2 YYDKDF (reference sequence). The CDR3 here is CATSEGERIDEQFF. Here the CDR3 DNA reads TGTGCCACCAGCGAGGGGGAGCGAATAGATGAGCAGTTCTTC.

The chain couples TRBV6-5 to TRBJ2-5; no clear D. From germline, CDR1 is MNHEY and CDR2 SVGAGI. Trimming took 6 bases from V and 4 from J, leaving 18 bases between them. The CDR3 runs 15 residues. In DNA, the CDR3 is TGTGCCAGCAGCACCTGGTGGCAGGTAGGAGAGACCCAGTACTTC. Amino acid sequence: CASSTWWQVGETQYF.

This chain uses TRBV11-2 with TRBJ1-1; 10 positions agree with TRBD1. The germline V gene has CDR1 SGHAT and CDR2 FQNNGV. The CDR3 totals 19 residues. V lost 5 bases, J lost 1 base, and 16 bases stayed unmatched. The CDR3 bases are TGTGCCAGCAGCCCCGATCCCCGGGACAGGGGACTGGCGAACACTGAAGCTTTCTTT. It yields the protein CASSPDPRDRGLANTEAFF.

The chain is built from TRBV28 and TRBJ1-4; 7 bases align to TRBD1. CDR1 is MDHEN and CDR2 is SYDVKM in the germline V gene. Losses at the gene ends were 5 bases for V and 0 bases for J; bases not matched to a gene: 9. There are 17 residues in the CDR3. Written as DNA, the CDR3 is TGTGCCAGCAGTACCCGGACAGGAATCGCAACTAATGAAAAACTGTTTTTT. Translated: CASSTRTGIATNEKLFF.

The chain couples TRBV19 to TRBJ2-1; 7 bases map to TRBD2. The CDR3 is 16 residues long. V lost 4 bases to trimming and J lost 7 bases; unmatched junction nucleotides: 13. The germline V gene encodes CDR1 LNHDA and CDR2 SQIVND (reference sequence). The CDR3 loop is CASSKEVGGRRNEQFF. CDR3 bases: TGTGCCAGTAGTAAAGAGGTGGGAGGGAGGAGGAATGAGCAGTTCTTC.

V gene TRBV19 combines with J gene TRBJ2-3; maybe TRBD1 (5 bases). This CDR3 has 13 residues. Deletions cut 4 bases from V and 4 bases from J, with 9 bases between. CDR1 and CDR2 from the germline V gene are LNHDA and SQIVND (reference sequence). CDR3 protein: CASSKARADTQYF. CDR3 nucleotide sequence: TGTGCCAGTAGTAAGGCCAGGGCAGATACGCAGTATTTT.

The chain couples TRBV28 to TRBJ1-6; D not resolved. Germline-derived CDR1 and CDR2 are MDHEN and SYDVKM. This CDR3 comprises 12 residues. Trimming pared 7 bases from V and 9 bases from J, leaving 10 bases between. CDR3 bases: TGTGCCAGCACCCTCCGGACTTCACCCCTCCACTTT. Encoded protein: CASTLRTSPLHF.

This sequence joins TRBV11-2 and TRBJ2-2; D not resolved. The CDR3 sequence is 16 residues long. The V end lost 5 bases, the J end lost 1 base, and 14 bases lay between the germline ends. Germline V gives CDR1 SGHAT, CDR2 FQNNGV. The DNA for the CDR3 is TGTGCCAGCAGCGGAACTACGAACTGGAACACCGGGGAGCTGTTTTTT. Protein product: CASSGTTNWNTGELFF.

V and J are TRBV6-1 and TRBJ2-1; D gene uncertain. Germline V lookup: CDR1 MNHNS, CDR2 SASEGT. Trimming cost V 0 bases and J 0 bases, with 9 bases left between them. This CDR3 has 16 residues. The CDR3: CASSEAYFYSYNEQFF. As DNA, the CDR3 is TGTGCCAGCAGTGAAGCGTACTTCTACTCCTACAATGAGCAGTTCTTC.

This clone was recorded a few times. The V call is TRBV28, the J call TRBJ1-4; D not resolved. CDR1 MDHEN and CDR2 SYDVKM come from the germline V gene. The CDR3 consists of 14 residues. V shed 5 bases and J shed 8 bases, with 15 bases lying between them. CDR3 in DNA: TGTGCCAGCAGTGCGTGGCAGGTTGGCGAAAAACTGTTTTTT. Translated: CASSAWQVGEKLFF.

This clone was counted between two and nine times. The rearrangement joins TRBV6-2 or TRBV6-3 to TRBJ1-5, with no clear D. Germline V gene sequence: CDR1 MNHEY, CDR2 SVGEGT. The CDR3 is made up of 13 amino acids. Trimming shortened V by 2 bases and J by 5 bases, and 7 bases separated the two germline ends. The CDR3 region has the DNA TGTGCCAGCAGTTACGAGGAGCATCAGCCCCAGCATTTT. Amino acid sequence: CASSYEEHQPQHF.

The gene calls are TRBV5-1 and TRBJ1-5, with D maybe TRBD1 (5 bases). The V and J ends lost 4 bases and 6 bases respectively, with 20 bases between them. Germline-derived CDR1 and CDR2 are SGHRS and YFSETQ. This CDR3 comprises 16 residues. CDR3 DNA sequence: TGCGCCAGCAGCCTCGGGACCGATGCGGGCAGTCAGCCCCAGCATTTT. Encoded protein: CASSLGTDAGSQPQHF.